What follows is one T cell receptor beta chain and its context. TCRdb reprocessed the 5' RACE reads and keeps a single row for each CDR3 protein, giving no DNA. The data show around 410,000 distinct CDR3 sequences, and the top ten clones hold around 2.4%. The data were taken from a study of monozygotic twins with inflammatory bowel disease. This CDR3 region has 12 residues. Germline V gives CDR1 SQVTM, CDR2 ANQGSEA. Total RNA isolation used whole blood (no T cell sorting was performed). The sequenced material came from blood. This receptor was taken from a human donor with ulcerative colitis or Crohn's disease, or a healthy co-twin of an affected twin (not recorded which). The chain joins TRBV29-1 to TRBJ2-7; the TCRdb D gene call, TRBD1, has no DNA to confirm it. CDR3 sequence reads: CSVRDSSYEQYF.